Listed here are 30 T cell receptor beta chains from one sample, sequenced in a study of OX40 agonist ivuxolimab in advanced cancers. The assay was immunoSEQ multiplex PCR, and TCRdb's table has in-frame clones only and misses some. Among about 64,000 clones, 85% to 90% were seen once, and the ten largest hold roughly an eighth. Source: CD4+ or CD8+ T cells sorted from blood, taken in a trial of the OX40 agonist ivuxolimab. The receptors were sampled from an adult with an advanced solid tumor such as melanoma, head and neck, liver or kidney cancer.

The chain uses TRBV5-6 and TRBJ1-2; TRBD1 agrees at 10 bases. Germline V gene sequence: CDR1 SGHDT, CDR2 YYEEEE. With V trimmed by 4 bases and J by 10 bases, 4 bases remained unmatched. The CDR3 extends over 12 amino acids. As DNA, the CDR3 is TGTGCCAGCAGCCGACAGGGGGCTCCCTACACCTTC. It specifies CASSRQGAPYTF. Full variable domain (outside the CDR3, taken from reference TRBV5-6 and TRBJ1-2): DAGVTQSPTHLIKTRGQQVTLRCSPKSGHDTVSWYQQALGQGPQFIFQYYEEEERQRGNFPDRFSGHQFPNYSSELNVNALLLGDSALYLCASSRQGAPYTFGSGTRLTVV.

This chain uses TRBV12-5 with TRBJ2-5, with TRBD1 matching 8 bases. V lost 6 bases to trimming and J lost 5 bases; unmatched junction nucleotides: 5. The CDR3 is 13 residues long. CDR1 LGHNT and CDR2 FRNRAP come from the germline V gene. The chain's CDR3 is CASGPGGGETQYF. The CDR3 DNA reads TGTGCTAGTGGACCAGGGGGCGGGGAGACCCAGTACTTC.

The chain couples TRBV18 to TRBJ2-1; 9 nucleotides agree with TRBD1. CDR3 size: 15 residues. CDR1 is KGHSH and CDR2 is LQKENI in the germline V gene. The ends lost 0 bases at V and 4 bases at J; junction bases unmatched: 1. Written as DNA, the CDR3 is TGTGCCAGCTCACCACCAGACAGGGGGTACAATGAGCAGTTCTTC. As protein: CASSPPDRGYNEQFF.

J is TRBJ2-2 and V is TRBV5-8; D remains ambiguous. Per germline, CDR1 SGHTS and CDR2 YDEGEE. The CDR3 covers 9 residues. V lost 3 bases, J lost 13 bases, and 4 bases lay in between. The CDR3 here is CASSSLLFF. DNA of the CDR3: TGTGCCAGCAGCTCCCTGCTGTTTTTT.

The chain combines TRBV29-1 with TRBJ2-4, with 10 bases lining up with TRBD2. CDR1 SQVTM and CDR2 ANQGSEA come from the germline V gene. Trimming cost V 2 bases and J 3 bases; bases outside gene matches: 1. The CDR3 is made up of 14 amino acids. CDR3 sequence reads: CSVERLAGKNIQYF. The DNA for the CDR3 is TGCAGCGTTGAACGACTAGCGGGCAAAAACATTCAGTACTTC.

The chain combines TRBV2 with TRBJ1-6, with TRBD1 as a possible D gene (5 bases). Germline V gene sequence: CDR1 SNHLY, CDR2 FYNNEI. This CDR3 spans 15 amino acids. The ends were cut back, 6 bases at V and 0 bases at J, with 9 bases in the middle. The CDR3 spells CASRGGSSYNSPLHF. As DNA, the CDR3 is TGTGCCAGCAGGGGGGGGAGCTCCTATAATTCACCCCTCCACTTT.

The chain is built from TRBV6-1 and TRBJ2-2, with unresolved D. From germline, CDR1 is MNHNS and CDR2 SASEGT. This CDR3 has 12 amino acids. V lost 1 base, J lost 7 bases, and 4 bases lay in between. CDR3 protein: CASSEVFGELFF. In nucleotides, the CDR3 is TGTGCCAGCAGTGAAGTTTTCGGGGAGCTGTTTTTT.

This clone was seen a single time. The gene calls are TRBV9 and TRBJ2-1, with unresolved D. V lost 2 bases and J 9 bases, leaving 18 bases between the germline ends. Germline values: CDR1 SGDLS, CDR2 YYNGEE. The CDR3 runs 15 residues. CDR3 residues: CASSVDPTLGFEQFF. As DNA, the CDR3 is TGTGCCAGCAGCGTCGACCCCACCCTAGGTTTTGAGCAGTTCTTC. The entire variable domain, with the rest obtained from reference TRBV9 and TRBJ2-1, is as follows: DSGVTQTPKHLITATGQRVTLRCSPRSGDLSVYWYQQSLDQGLQFLIQYYNGEERAKGNILERFSAQQFPDLHSELNLSSLELGDSALYFCASSVDPTLGFEQFFGPGTRLTVL.

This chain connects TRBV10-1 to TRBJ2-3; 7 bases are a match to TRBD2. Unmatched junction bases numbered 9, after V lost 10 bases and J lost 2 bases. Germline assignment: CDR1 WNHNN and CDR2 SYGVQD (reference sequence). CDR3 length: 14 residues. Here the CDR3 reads CATSLADPTDTQYF. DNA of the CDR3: TGCGCCACCTCCCTAGCGGACCCCACAGATACGCAGTATTTT.

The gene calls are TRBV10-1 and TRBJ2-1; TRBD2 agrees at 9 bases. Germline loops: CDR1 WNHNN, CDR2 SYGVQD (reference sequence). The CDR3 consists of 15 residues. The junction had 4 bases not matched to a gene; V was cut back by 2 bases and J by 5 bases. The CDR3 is CASSEAGTSHNEQFF. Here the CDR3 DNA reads TGCGCCAGCAGTGAGGCGGGGACTAGCCACAATGAGCAGTTCTTC.

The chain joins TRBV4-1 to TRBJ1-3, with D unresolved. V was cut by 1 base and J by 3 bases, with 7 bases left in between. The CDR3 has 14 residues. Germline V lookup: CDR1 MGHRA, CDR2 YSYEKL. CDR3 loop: CASSQVNGGNTIYF. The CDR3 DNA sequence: TGCGCCAGCAGCCAAGTAAACGGTGGAAACACCATATATTTT.

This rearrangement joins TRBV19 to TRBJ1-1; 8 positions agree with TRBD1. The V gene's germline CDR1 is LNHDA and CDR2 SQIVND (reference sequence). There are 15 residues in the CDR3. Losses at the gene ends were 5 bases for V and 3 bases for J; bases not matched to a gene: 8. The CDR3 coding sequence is TGTGCCAGTAGTCCGACAGGGGCTGCCTACACTGAAGCTTTCTTT. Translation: CASSPTGAAYTEAFF.

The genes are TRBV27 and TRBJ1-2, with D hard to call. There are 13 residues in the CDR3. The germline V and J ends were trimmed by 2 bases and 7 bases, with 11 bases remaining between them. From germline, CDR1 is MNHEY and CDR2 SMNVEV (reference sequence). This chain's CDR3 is CASSLKYTGGYTF. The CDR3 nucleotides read TGTGCCAGCAGTTTAAAATACACGGGTGGCTACACCTTC.

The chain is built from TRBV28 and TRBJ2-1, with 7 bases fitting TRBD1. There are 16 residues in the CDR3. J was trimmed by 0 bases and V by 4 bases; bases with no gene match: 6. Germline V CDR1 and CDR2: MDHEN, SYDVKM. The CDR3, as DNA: TGTGCCAGCAGTTACCCGGGACAGAGCTCCTACAATGAGCAGTTCTTC. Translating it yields CASSYPGQSSYNEQFF.

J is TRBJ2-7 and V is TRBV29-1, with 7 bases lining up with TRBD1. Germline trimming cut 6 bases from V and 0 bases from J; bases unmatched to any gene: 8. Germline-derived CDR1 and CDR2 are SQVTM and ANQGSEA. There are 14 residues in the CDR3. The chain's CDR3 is CSVRGQASSYEQYF. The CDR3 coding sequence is TGCAGCGTGAGGGGGCAGGCGAGCTCCTACGAGCAGTACTTC.

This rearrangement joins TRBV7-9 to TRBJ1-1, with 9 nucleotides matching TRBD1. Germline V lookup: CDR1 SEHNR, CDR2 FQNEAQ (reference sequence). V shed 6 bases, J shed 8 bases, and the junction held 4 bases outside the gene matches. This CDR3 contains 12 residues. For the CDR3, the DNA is TGTGCCAGCAGGGGGGACAGGGAAGAAGCTTTCTTT. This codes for CASRGDREEAFF.

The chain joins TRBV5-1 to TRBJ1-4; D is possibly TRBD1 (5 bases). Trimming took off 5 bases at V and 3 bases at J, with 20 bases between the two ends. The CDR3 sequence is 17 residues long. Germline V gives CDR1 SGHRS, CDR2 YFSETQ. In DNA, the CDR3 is TGCGCCAGCAGTCTTACTGGGAACCAGGGACCTAATGAAAAACTGTTTTTT. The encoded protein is CASSLTGNQGPNEKLFF. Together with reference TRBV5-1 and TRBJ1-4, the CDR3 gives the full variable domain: KAGVTQTPRYLIKTRGQQVTLSCSPISGHRSVSWYQQTPGQGLQFLFEYFSETQRNKGNFPGRFSGRQFSNSRSEMNVSTLELGDSALYLCASSLTGNQGPNEKLFFGSGTQLSVL.

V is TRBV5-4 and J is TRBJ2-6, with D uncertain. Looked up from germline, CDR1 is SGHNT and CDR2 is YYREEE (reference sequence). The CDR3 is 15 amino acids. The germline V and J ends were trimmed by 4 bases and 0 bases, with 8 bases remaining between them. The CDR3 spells CASSQLDSGANVLTF. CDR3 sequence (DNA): TGTGCCAGCAGCCAATTAGACTCTGGGGCCAACGTCCTGACTTTC. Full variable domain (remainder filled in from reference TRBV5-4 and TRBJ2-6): ETGVTQSPTHLIKTRGQQVTLRCSSQSGHNTVSWYQQALGQGPQFIFQYYREEENGRGNFPPRFSGLQFPNYSSELNVNALELDDSALYLCASSQLDSGANVLTFGAGSRLTVL.

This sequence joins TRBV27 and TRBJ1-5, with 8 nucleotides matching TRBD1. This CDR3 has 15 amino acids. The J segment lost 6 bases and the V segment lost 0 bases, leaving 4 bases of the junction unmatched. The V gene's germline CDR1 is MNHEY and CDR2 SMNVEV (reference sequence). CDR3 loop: CASSLSSGGAQPQHF. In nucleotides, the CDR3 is TGTGCCAGCAGTTTATCGTCAGGGGGCGCTCAGCCCCAGCATTTT.

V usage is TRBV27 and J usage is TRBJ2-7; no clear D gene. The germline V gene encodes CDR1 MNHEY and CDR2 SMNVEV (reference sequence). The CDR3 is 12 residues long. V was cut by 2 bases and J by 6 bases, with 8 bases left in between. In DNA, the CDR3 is TGTGCCAGCAGTTTAATTTATGGCGAGCAGTACTTC. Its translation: CASSLIYGEQYF.

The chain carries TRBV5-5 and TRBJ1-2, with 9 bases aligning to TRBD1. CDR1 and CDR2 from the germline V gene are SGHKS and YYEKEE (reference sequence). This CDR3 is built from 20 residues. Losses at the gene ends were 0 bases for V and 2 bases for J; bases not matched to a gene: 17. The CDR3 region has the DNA TGTGCCAGCAGCTTGGGGGGACAGGGTAATCTTATAACAACCAACTATGGCTACACCTTC. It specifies CASSLGGQGNLITTNYGYTF.

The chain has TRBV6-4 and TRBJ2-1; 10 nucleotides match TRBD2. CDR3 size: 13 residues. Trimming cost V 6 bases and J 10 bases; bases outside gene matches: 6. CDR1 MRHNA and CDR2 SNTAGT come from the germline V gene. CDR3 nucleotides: TGTGCCAGCAGATCTAGCGGGGGACGAGAGCAGTTCTTC. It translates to CASRSSGGREQFF.

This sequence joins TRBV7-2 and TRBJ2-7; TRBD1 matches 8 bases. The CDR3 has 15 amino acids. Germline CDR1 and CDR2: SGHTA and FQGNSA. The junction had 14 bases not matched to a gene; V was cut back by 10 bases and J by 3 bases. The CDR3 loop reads CAKPPPGQESYEQYF. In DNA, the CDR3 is TGTGCCAAACCGCCTCCGGGACAGGAGAGCTACGAGCAGTACTTC.

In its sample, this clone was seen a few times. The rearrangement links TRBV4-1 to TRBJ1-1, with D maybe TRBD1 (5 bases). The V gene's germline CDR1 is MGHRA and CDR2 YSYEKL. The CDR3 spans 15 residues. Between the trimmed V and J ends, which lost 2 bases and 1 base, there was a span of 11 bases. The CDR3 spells CASSQFPGPNTEAFF. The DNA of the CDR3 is TGCGCCAGCAGCCAATTTCCAGGGCCGAACACTGAAGCTTTCTTT.

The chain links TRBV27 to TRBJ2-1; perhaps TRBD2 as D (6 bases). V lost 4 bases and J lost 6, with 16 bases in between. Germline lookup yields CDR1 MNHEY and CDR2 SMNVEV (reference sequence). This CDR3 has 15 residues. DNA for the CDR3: TGTGCCAGCAGTTACTCGGGGGAGAGCATCAATGAGCAGTTCTTC. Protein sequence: CASSYSGESINEQFF.

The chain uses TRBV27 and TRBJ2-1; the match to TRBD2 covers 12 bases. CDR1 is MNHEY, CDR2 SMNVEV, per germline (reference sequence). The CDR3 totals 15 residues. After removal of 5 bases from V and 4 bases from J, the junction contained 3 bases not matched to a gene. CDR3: CASSPLAGGYNEQFF. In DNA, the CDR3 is TGTGCCAGCAGTCCTCTAGCGGGAGGGTACAATGAGCAGTTCTTC.

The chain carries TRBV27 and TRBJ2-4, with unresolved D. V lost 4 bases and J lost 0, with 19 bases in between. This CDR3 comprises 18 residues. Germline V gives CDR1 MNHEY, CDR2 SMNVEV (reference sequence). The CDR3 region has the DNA TGTGCCAGCAGTTCTTATGCCACAGAAGATCTAGCCAAAAACATTCAGTACTTC. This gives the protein CASSSYATEDLAKNIQYF.

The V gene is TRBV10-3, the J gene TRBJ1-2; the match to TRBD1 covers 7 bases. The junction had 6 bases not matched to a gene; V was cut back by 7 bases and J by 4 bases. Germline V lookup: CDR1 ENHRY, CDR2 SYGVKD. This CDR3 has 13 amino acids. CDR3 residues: CAITEGGFYGYTF. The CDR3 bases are TGTGCCATCACCGAAGGGGGCTTCTATGGCTACACCTTC.

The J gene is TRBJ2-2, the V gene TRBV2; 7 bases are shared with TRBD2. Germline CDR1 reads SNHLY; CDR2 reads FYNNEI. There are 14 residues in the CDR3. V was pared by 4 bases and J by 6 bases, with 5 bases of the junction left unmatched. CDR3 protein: CASSGGRRAGELFF. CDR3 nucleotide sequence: TGTGCCAGCAGTGGCGGGAGACGTGCCGGGGAGCTGTTTTTT.

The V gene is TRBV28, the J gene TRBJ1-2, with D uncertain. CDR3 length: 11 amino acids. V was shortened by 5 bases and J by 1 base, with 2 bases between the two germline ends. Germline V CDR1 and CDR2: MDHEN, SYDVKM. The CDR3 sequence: CASSLNYGYTF. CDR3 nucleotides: TGTGCCAGCAGTCTTAACTATGGCTACACCTTC.